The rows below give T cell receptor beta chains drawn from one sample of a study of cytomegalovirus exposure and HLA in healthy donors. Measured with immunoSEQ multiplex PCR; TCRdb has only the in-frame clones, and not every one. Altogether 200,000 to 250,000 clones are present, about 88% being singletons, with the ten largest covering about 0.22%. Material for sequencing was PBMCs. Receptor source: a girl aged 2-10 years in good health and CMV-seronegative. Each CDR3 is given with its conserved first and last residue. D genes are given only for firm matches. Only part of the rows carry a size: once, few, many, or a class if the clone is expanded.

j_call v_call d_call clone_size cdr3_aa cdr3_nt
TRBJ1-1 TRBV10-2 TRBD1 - CASSGGTGVNTEAFF TGCGCCAGCAGTGGCGGGACAGGGGTGAACACTGAAGCTTTCTTT
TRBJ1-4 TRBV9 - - CASSAQGATNEKLFF TGTGCCAGCAGCGCCCAGGGTGCAACTAATGAAAAACTGTTTTTT
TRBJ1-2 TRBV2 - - CASSADRLANYGYTF TGTGCCAGCAGTGCCGACAGGTTAGCAAACTATGGCTACACCTTC
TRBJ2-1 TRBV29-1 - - CSVEDPSSYNEQFF TGCAGCGTTGAAGATCCCAGCTCCTACAATGAGCAGTTCTTC
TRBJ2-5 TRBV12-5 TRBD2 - CASGLYSGIETQYF TGTGCTAGTGGTTTGTATAGCGGGATAGAGACCCAGTACTTC
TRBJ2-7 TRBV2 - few CASSAGRGAYEQYF TGTGCCAGCAGTGCTGGTAGGGGTGCCTACGAGCAGTACTTC
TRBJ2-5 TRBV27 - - CASSWQYQETQYF TGTGCCAGCAGTTGGCAGTACCAAGAGACCCAGTACTTC
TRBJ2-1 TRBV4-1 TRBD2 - CASSQAVRGGLDEQFF TGCGCCAGCAGCCAAGCTGTACGGGGGGGCTTGGATGAGCAGTTCTTC
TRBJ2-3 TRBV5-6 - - CASSLADTQYF TGTGCCAGCAGCTTGGCGGATACGCAGTATTTT
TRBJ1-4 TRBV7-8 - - CASSLSRTVEKLFF TGTGCCAGCAGCTTATCCCGGACAGTTGAAAAACTGTTTTTT
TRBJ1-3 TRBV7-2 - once CASSLVLGQSLGNTIYF TGTGCCAGCAGCTTAGTATTGGGCCAGTCCCTTGGAAACACCATATATTTT